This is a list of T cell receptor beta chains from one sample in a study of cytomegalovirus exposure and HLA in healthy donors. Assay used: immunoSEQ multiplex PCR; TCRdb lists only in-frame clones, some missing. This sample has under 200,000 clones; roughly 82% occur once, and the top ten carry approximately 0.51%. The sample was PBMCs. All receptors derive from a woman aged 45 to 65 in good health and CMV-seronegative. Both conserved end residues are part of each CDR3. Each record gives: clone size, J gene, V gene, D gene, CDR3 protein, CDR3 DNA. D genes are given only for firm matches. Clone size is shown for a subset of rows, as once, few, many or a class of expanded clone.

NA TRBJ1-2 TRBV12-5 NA CASGLVPGAYGYTF TGTGCTAGTGGTTTGGTACCAGGGGCCTATGGCTACACCTTC
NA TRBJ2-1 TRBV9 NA CASSVGGMGQFF TGTGCCAGCAGCGTAGGAGGGATGGGGCAGTTCTTC
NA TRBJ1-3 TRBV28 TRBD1 CASRSGGSGNTIYF TGTGCCAGCAGGTCAGGGGGCTCTGGAAACACCATATATTTT
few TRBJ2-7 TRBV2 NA CASSGDMLDGYSYEQYF TGTGCCAGCAGCGGGGACATGCTTGACGGATACTCCTACGAGCAGTACTTC
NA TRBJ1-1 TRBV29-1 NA CSAGGRGTEAFF TGCAGCGCCGGAGGGAGGGGCACTGAAGCTTTCTTT
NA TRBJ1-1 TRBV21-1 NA CASSKVRSTDRDTEAFF TGTGCCAGCAGCAAAGTGAGATCGACAGACAGAGACACTGAAGCTTTCTTT
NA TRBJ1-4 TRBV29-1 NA CSVSGGRREKLFF TGCAGCGTTTCAGGAGGTCGACGGGAAAAACTGTTTTTT
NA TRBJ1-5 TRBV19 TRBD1 CASRPGTGDPLGQPQHF TGTGCCAGTAGACCCGGGACAGGGGATCCTCTCGGTCAGCCCCAGCATTTT
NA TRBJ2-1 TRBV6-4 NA CASSRGASSYNEQFF TGTGCCAGCAGCCGGGGAGCAAGCTCCTACAATGAGCAGTTCTTC
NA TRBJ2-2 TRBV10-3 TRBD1 CAISEYSQGAAGELFF TGTGCCATCAGTGAATACAGCCAGGGGGCGGCCGGGGAGCTGTTTTTT
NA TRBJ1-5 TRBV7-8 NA CASSSGEFDQPQHF TGTGCCAGCAGCTCTGGGGAGTTCGATCAGCCCCAGCATTTT
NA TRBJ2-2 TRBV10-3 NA CAIGAPDTGELFF TGTGCCATCGGTGCCCCCGACACCGGGGAGCTGTTTTTT
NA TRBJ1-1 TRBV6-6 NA CASSYTEFMNTEAFF TGTGCCAGCAGTTACACGGAGTTCATGAACACTGAAGCTTTCTTT
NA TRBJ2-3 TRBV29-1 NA CSVSRPLEADTQYF TGCAGCGTCTCGCGGCCCCTGGAGGCAGATACGCAGTATTTT
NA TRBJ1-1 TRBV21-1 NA CASSWTANTEAFF TGTGCCAGCAGCTGGACAGCCAACACTGAAGCTTTCTTT
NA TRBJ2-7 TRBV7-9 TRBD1 CASSSQGVEQYF TGTGCCAGCAGCTCACAGGGGGTCGAGCAGTACTTC
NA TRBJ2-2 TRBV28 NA CASSSGEDTGELFF TGTGCCAGCAGCTCAGGGGAAGACACCGGGGAGCTGTTTTTT
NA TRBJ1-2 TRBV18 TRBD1 CASSHRDRVSGYTF TGTGCCAGCTCACACCGGGACAGGGTATCTGGCTACACCTTC
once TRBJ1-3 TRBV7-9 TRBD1 CASSSGQVGGNTIYF TGTGCCAGCAGCTCCGGACAGGTCGGAGGAAACACCATATATTTT
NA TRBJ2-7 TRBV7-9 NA CSSSDPGQTRPYEQYF TGTTCCAGCAGCGATCCCGGACAGACTCGACCCTACGAGCAGTACTTC
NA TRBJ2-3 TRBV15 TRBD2 CATSSRLAGSTDTQYF TGTGCCACCAGCTCAAGACTAGCGGGTAGCACAGATACGCAGTATTTT
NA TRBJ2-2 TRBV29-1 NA CSASGATTGELFF TGCAGCGCTTCAGGGGCCACCACCGGGGAGCTGTTTTTT
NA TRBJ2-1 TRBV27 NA CASSLFSGATSYNEQFF TGTGCCAGCAGTTTATTTTCGGGAGCGACCTCCTACAATGAGCAGTTCTTC
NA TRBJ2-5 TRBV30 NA CAWSVRGETQYF TGTGCCTGGAGTGTACGCGGGGAGACCCAGTACTTC
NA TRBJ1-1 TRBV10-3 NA CAIRRSDLNTEAFF TGTGCCATCAGGAGGTCGGATCTGAACACTGAAGCTTTCTTT
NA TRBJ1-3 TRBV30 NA CAWTGLFSGNTIYF TGTGCCTGGACAGGGTTGTTTTCTGGAAACACCATATATTTT
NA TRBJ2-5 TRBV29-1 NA CSVDISDETQYF TGCAGCGTTGATATTAGCGATGAGACCCAGTACTTC
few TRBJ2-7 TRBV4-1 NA CASSQVPGVGEQYF TGCGCCAGCAGCCAAGTGCCAGGGGTGGGAGAGCAGTACTTC
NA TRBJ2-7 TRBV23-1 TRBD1 CASSQEPRDSSSYEQYF TGCGCCAGCAGTCAAGAACCCCGGGACAGTTCCTCCTACGAGCAGTACTTC
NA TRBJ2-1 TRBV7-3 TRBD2 CASSLKSRNRYFSGRVPEQFF TGTGCCAGCAGCTTAAAATCCCGAAACCGCTATTTTAGCGGGAGAGTCCCTGAGCAGTTCTTC
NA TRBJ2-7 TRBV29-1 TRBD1 CSVRTGTSYEQYF TGCAGCGTTCGGACAGGAACCTCCTACGAGCAGTACTTC
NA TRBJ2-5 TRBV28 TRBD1 CASRIRGGWTWETQYF TGTGCCAGCAGAATCCGAGGGGGCTGGACGTGGGAGACCCAGTACTTC
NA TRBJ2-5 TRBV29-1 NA CSVDRLPTQETQYF TGCAGCGTTGATAGACTCCCAACCCAAGAGACCCAGTACTTC
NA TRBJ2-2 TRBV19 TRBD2 CASTGRGGASLTGELFF TGTGCCAGTACCGGTCGGGGGGGCGCTTCCCTCACCGGGGAGCTGTTTTTT
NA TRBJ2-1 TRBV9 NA CVSSLQGRDEQFF TGTGTCAGCAGCCTCCAGGGTAGAGATGAGCAGTTCTTC
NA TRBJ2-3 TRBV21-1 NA CASSSRQGARDTQYF TGTGCCAGCAGCAGCAGACAGGGGGCACGGGATACGCAGTATTTT
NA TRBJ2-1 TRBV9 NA CATAQGINNEQFF TGTGCCACCGCCCAGGGGATAAACAATGAGCAGTTCTTC
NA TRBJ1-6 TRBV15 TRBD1 CATRPQGVSYNSPLHF TGTGCCACCAGGCCACAGGGGGTGTCCTATAATTCACCCCTCCACTTT
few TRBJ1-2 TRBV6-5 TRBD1 CASSQGAFGYTF TGTGCCAGCTCACAGGGGGCTTTTGGCTACACCTTC
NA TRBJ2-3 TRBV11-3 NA CASSPELGTDTQYF TGTGCCAGCAGCCCCGAGTTGGGCACAGATACGCAGTATTTT
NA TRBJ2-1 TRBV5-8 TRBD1 CAYTGGRSYNEQFF TGTGCCTATACAGGGGGGCGATCGTACAATGAGCAGTTCTTC
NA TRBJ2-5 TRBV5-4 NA CASRQGRQETQYF TGTGCCAGCAGGCAGGGGAGACAAGAGACCCAGTACTTC
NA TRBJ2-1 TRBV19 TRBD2 CASSMNPGLAGPEAYNEQFF TGTGCCAGTAGTATGAACCCGGGACTAGCGGGTCCCGAAGCCTACAATGAGCAGTTCTTC
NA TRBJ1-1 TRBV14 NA CASSQDRGLNTEAFF TGTGCCAGCAGCCAAGATCGGGGGTTGAACACTGAAGCTTTCTTT